The present entry profiles one TCR beta chain with its context. The target antigen is unknown. The sample originates from a study of cytomegalovirus exposure and HLA in healthy donors. The CDR3 loop spans 13 amino acids. The V segment lost 0 bases and the J segment 10 bases; nucleotides outside the gene matches: 4. Germline V lookup: CDR1 SGHNT, CDR2 YYREEE (reference sequence). Using immunoSEQ multiplex PCR, the repertoire was profiled, and TCRdb retains in-frame clones only, with some absent. The profile covers some 45,000 clones, with 80% to 95% appearing a single time and approximately 5.4% taken by the ten largest. Study-wide results and caveats: It was about 150 TCR beta chains that were listed as cytomegalovirus-associated.

Sequences were obtained from PBMCs. This TCR was sampled from a man aged 18 to 35 in good health and CMV-seronegative. The chain links TRBV5-4 to TRBJ2-1, with 7 nucleotides matching TRBD1. The DNA of the CDR3 is TGTGCCAGCAGCTTGGAGACAGGGCACGAGCAGTTCTTC. Translated: CASSLETGHEQFF.